A single TCR beta chain is shown here with its context. Its antigen is still unknown. At the DNA level, this CDR3 is encoded by other sequences in the same sample as well. The sample is drawn from a study of shared clonotypes between healthy human individuals. Study-level information: Each donor contributed plates that comprised three CD4 naive, three CD4 memory, two CD8 naive and one CD8 memory.

DNA at about 190 ng, tens of thousands of T cell genomes, went into sorted-subset replicate PCRs. The assay was immunoSEQ multiplex PCR, and TCRdb's table has in-frame clones only and misses some. The data show nearly 2 million clones, approximately 95% seen once. As defined, naive CD8 cells were CD45RO-negative and positively selected for CCR7, with terminally differentiated effector memory CD45RA+ cells excluded. Overall study findings and caveats: Researchers sampled only blood; tissue repertoires likely differ. Clonotypes shared by all four sorted-subset donors had higher generation probabilities than non-shared clonotypes.

V was clipped by 1 base and J by 5 bases, with 9 bases between them. The CDR3 is 13 residues long. The V gene's germline CDR1 is SGHNT and CDR2 YYREEE (reference sequence). Sequencing used naive CD8+ T cells sorted from blood. This TCR came from a young man in good health. This chain connects TRBV5-4 to TRBJ1-1, with a tentative D call TRBD1 (5 bases). In DNA, the CDR3 is TGTGCCAGCAGCTTGAGGGGAGGAACTGAAGCTTTCTTT. Its translation: CASSLRGGTEAFF.